The present T cell receptor (beta chain) was sequenced within a study of blood T cell repertoires in COVID-19. Study overall: T cells, B-cell-depleted T cells, or PBMCs provided the cDNA or gDNA that served as material.

The repertoire was sequenced with immunoSEQ multiplex PCR; TCRdb's copy has only in-frame clones and lacks some. The table lists about 280,000 clones, around nine tenths of them singletons. The CDR3 loop spans 16 amino acids. The J segment lost 1 base and the V segment lost 0 bases, leaving 5 bases of the junction unmatched. The germline CDR1 and CDR2 sequences are LNHNV and YYDKDF (reference sequence). The source is a man aged 40-55 years with acute or convalescent COVID-19. The sample comprised peripheral blood. J is TRBJ1-1 and V is TRBV15, with 7 bases fitting TRBD1. The CDR3 DNA is TGTGCCACCAGCAGAGAACAGGGGTCTAAGAACACTGAAGCTTTCTTT. This encodes CATSREQGSKNTEAFF.